This T cell receptor beta chain originates from a study of blood T cell repertoires in COVID-19. At the level of the study: The United States, Italy and Spain provided the acute and convalescent COVID-19 samples. Sources were T cells, B-cell-depleted T cells, or PBMCs; the material itself was cDNA or gDNA.

Methods used by the authors: Estimated nucleated cell counts came from reference gene primer amplification. The table came from immunoSEQ multiplex PCR; TCRdb's copy has only in-frame clones and leaves some out. The V and J calls and clone size are taken from that table; D and trimming were inferred from the DNA. The data hold 220,000 or so clones, with around 90% observed a single time. The CDR3 consists of 20 residues. V was pared by 4 bases and J by 0 bases, with 16 bases of the junction left unmatched. Looked up from germline, CDR1 is SGHNT and CDR2 is YYREEE (reference sequence). Those who participated ranged in age from 18 to 89 years and resided in approximately 23 US areas.

The sample consisted of PBMCs or T cells enriched from blood (not recorded which). This sequence joins TRBV5-4 and TRBJ2-2; 9 bases fit TRBD2. This TCR was sampled from a man aged 45-65 years who had been exposed to COVID-19. For the CDR3, the DNA is TGTGCCAGCAGCCATCCCTCGTCCCGGACTAGCGCAACGAACACCGGGGAGCTGTTTTTT. It codes for CASSHPSSRTSATNTGELFF.